Given below is one T cell receptor beta chain in context. As yet, its antigen is unknown. Germline CDR1 and CDR2: MNHNS and SASEGT. This CDR3 region has 15 residues. The sample originates from a study of T cells expressing NK-cell markers. On the study more broadly: Of eight sequenced donors, seven were HCMV-seropositive and one HCMV-seronegative. Study-wide findings and caveats: Dominant NKG2C+ clonotype frequencies of about 1.0-7.5% of CD8+ T cells were measured in about six donors.

One entry per CDR3 protein, without DNA, is what TCRdb gives after re-calling the 5' RACE reads. The table counts 550,000 or so distinct CDR3 sequences; around 3.3% lies in the top ten. The chain recombines TRBV6-1 with TRBJ2-3; TCRdb picks TRBD1, but there is no DNA to check that call. The sequencing input was blood T cells: a sorted CD56 or NKG2C T cell subset, CD4+ or CD8+ T cells, or bulk PBMC T cells (not recorded which). This clonotype originated in a man younger than 30 in good health. The CDR3 sequence is CASSPGAGATDTQYF.